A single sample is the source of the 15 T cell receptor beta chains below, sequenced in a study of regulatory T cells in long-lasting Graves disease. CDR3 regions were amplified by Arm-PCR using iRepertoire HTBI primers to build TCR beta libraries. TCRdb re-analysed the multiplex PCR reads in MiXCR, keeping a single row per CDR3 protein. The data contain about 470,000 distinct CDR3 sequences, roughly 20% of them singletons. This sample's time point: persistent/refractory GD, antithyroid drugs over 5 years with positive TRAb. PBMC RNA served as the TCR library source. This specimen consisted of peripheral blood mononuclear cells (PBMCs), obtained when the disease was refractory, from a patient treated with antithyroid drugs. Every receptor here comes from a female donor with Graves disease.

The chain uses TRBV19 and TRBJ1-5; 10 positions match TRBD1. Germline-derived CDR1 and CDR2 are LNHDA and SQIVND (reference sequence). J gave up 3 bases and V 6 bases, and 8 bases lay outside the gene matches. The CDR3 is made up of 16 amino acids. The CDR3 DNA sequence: TGTGCCAGTAGCGACAGGGGGCGAAAATTCAATCAGCCCCAGCATTTT. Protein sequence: CASSDRGRKFNQPQHF.

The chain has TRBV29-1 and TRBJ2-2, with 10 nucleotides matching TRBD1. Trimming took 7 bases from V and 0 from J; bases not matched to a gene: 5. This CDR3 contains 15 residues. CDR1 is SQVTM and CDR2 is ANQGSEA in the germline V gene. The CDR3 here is CSGRTGGSNTGELFF. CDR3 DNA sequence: TGCAGCGGACGGACAGGGGGTTCGAACACCGGGGAGCTGTTTTTT.

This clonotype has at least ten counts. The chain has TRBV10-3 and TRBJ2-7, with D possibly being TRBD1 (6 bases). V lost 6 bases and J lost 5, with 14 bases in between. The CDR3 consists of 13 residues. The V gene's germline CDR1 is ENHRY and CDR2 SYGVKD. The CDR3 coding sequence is TGTGCCATCAGGAACACAGGGATTGACGAGCAGTACTTC. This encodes CAIRNTGIDEQYF.

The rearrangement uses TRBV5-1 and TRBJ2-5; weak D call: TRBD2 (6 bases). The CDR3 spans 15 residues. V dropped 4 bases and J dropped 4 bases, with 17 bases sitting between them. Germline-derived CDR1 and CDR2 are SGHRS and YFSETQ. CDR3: CASSPRGGAGETQYF. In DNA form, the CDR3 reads TGCGCCAGCAGCCCTAGGGGAGGAGCGGGAGAGACCCAGTACTTC.

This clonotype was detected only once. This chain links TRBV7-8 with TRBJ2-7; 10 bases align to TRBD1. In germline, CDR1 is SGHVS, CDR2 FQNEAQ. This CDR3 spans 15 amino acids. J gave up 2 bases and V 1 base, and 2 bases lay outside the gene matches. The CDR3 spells CASSLGGQGAYEQYF. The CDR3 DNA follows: TGTGCCAGCAGCTTAGGCGGACAGGGGGCCTACGAGCAGTACTTC.

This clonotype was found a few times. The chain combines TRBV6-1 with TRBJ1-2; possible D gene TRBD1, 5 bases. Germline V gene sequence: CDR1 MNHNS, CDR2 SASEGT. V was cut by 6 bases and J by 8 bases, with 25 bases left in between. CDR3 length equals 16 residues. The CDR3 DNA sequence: TGTGCCAGCAGCCCCTGGGGCAGTAAGTTGTCGAGAGGCTACACCTTC. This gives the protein CASSPWGSKLSRGYTF.

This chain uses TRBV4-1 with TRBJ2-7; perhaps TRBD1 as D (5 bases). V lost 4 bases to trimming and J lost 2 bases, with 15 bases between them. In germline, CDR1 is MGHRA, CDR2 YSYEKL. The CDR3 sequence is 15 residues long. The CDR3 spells CASSRTREGAYEQYF. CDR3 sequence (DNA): TGCGCCAGCAGCCGAACCAGGGAAGGGGCCTACGAGCAGTACTTC.

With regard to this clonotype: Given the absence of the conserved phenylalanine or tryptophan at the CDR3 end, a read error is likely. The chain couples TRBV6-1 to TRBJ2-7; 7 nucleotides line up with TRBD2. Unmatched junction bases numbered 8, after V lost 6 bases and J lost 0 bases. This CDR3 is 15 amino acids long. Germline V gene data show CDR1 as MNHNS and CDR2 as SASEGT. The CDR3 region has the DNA TGTGCCAGCAGACTCAGCGGGGTAAGCTCCTACGAGCAGTACTCC. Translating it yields CASRLSGVSSYEQYS.

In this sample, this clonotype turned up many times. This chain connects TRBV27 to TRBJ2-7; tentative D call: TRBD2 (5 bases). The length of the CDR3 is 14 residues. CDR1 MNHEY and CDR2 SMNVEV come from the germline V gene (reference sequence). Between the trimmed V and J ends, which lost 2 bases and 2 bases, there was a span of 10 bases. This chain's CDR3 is CASSLRGRPYEQYF. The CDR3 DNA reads TGTGCCAGCAGTTTAAGAGGGCGCCCCTACGAGCAGTACTTC.

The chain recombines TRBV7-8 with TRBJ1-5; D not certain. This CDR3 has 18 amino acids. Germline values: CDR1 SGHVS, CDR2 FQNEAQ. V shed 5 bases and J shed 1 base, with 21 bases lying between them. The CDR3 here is CASSLLRPVGSSNQPQHF. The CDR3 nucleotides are TGTGCCAGCAGCCTACTACGCCCCGTCGGGTCGAGCAATCAGCCCCAGCATTTT. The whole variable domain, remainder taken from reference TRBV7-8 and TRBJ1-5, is GAGVSQSPRYKVAKRGQDVALRCDPISGHVSLFWYQQALGQGPEFLTYFQNEAQLDKSGLPSDRFFAERPEGSVSTLKIQRTQQEDSAVYLCASSLLRPVGSSNQPQHFGDGTRLSIL.

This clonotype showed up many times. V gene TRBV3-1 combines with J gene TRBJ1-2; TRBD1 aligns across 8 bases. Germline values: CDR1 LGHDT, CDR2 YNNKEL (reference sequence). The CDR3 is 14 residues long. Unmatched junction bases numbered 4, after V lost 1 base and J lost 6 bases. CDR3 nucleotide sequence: TGTGCCAGCAGCCAAGCCGCGGGACAGGATGGCTACACCTTC. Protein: CASSQAAGQDGYTF.

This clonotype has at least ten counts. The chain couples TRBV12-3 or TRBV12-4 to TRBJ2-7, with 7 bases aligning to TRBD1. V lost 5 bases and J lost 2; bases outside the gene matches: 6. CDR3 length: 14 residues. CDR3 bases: TGTGCCAGCAGTGTCGAACAGGGGACCTACGAGCAGTACTTC. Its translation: CASSVEQGTYEQYF.

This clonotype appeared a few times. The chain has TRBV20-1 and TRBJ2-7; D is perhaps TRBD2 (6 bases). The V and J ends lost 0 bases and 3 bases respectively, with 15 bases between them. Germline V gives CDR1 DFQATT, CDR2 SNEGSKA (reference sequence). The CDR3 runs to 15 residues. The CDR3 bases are TGCAGTGCTAGAGATCGTAGTAGCGGACACTACGAGCAGTACTTC. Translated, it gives CSARDRSSGHYEQYF.

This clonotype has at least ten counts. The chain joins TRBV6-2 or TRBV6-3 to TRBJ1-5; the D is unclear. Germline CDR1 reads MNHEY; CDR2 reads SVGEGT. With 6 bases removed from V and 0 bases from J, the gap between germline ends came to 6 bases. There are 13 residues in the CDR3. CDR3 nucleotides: TGTGCCAGCAGGATTAATAGCAATCAGCCCCAGCATTTT. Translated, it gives CASRINSNQPQHF.

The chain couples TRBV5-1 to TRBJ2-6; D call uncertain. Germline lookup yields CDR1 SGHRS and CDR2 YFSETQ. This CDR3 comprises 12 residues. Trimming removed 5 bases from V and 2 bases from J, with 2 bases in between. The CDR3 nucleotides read TGCGCCAGCAGTACTGGGGCCAACGTCCTGACTTTC. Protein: CASSTGANVLTF. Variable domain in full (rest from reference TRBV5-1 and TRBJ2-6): KAGVTQTPRYLIKTRGQQVTLSCSPISGHRSVSWYQQTPGQGLQFLFEYFSETQRNKGNFPGRFSGRQFSNSRSEMNVSTLELGDSALYLCASSTGANVLTFGAGSRLTVL.